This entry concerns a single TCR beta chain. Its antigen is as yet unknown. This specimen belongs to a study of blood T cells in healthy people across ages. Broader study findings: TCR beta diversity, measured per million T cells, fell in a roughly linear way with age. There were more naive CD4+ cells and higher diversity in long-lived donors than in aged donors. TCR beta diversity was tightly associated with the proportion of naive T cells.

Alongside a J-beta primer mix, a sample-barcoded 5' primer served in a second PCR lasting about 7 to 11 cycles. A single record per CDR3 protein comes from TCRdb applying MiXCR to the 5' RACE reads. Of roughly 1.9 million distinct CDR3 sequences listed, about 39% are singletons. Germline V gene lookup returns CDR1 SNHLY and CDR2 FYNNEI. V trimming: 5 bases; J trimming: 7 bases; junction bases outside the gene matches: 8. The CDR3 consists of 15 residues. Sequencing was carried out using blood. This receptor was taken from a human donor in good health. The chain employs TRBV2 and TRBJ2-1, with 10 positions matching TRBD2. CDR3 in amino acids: CASSSGGASGNEQFF. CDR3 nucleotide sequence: TGTGCCAGCAGTAGCGGGGGGGCCTCGGGAAATGAGCAGTTCTTC.